These 14 T cell receptor beta chains were sequenced from one sample in a study of T cell repertoires in cytomegalovirus infection (dated by TCRdb to the late 2010s). These receptors have no known antigen. TCRdb shows the sequencer as Illumina HiSeq 1500. The public reads were reanalyzed by TCRdb: fastp trimming at Q25, MiXCR alignment, in-frame beta chains only. Every CDR3 protein is listed once, alongside the most common genes and DNA of its rows. The sample data list approximately 130,000 distinct CDR3 sequences, and more than 20% of these were observed just once. Clones ranked in the top ten supply almost 35% of the sample. Sequenced material: PBMCs, sequenced either directly or after in vitro stimulation (not recorded which). These receptor sequences come from a human donor in good health (CMV status not recorded). Some clones in this sample may be carry-over from other donors' samples.

This clonotype was recorded many times. The V gene is TRBV7-2, the J gene TRBJ2-3, with D perhaps TRBD2 (7 bases). Germline V gene sequence: CDR1 SGHTA, CDR2 FQGNSA. This CDR3 contains 20 residues. The V gene lost 0 bases and the J gene lost 1 base, with 23 bases spanning the gap. CDR3 nucleotide sequence: TGTGCCAGCAGCTTAGCGCTAGGGGGGGGGCGAGGGTGGGGCACAGATACGCAGTATTTT. This translates into CASSLALGGGRGWGTDTQYF.

This clonotype has a handful of counts. This chain connects TRBV10-2 to TRBJ2-3, with D tentatively TRBD2 (6 bases). This CDR3 region has 16 residues. Germline values: CDR1 WSHSY, CDR2 SAAADI. Deletions cut 7 bases from V and 0 bases from J, with 17 bases between. The CDR3 protein is CASTTLAKSSTDTQYF. The CDR3 region has the DNA TGCGCCAGCACAACTCTAGCGAAATCTAGCACAGATACGCAGTATTTT.

The chain couples TRBV7-6 to TRBJ2-1; TRBD2 aligns across 13 bases. With V trimmed by 4 bases and J by 0 bases, 0 bases remained unmatched. CDR3 length: 16 amino acids. Looked up from germline, CDR1 is SGHVS and CDR2 is FNYEAQ. The CDR3 loop is CASSWTSGGSYNEQFF. Here the CDR3 DNA reads TGTGCCAGCAGCTGGACTAGCGGGGGCTCCTACAATGAGCAGTTCTTC.

The rearrangement uses TRBV12-5 and TRBJ1-2, with TRBD1 as a possible D gene (5 bases). The CDR3 consists of 15 residues. V shed 0 bases and J shed 7 bases, with 15 bases lying between them. The V gene's germline CDR1 is LGHNT and CDR2 FRNRAP. Here the CDR3 reads CASGLVQGEGRGYTF. Written as DNA, the CDR3 is TGTGCTAGTGGTTTGGTTCAGGGCGAGGGTCGTGGCTACACCTTC. The variable domain in full, completed from reference TRBV12-5 and TRBJ1-2, reads DARVTQTPRHKVTEMGQEVTMRCQPILGHNTVFWYRQTMMQGLELLAYFRNRAPLDDSGMPKDRFSAEMPDATLATLKIQPSEPRDSAVYFCASGLVQGEGRGYTFGSGTRLTVV.

This clonotype was picked up many times. The chain links TRBV7-9 to TRBJ1-4; 8 bases line up with TRBD1. There are 17 residues in the CDR3. CDR1 is SEHNR, CDR2 FQNEAQ, per germline (reference sequence). J lost 0 bases, V lost 6 bases, and 9 bases had no gene match. The CDR3 loop is CASSRNDRGPTNEKLFF. The CDR3 bases are TGTGCCAGCAGTCGAAATGACAGGGGCCCAACTAATGAAAAACTGTTTTTT.

V and J are TRBV4-2 and TRBJ1-5; 8 nucleotides match TRBD1. The CDR3 has 19 residues. V shed 5 bases, J shed 2 bases, and the junction held 17 bases outside the gene matches. Looked up from germline, CDR1 is LGHNA and CDR2 is YNFKEQ. The CDR3, as DNA: TGTGCCAGCAGCGCCCGGACAGGGAGATATGGGAGTGGCAATCAGCCCCAGCATTTT. Its translation: CASSARTGRYGSGNQPQHF.

V is TRBV10-1 and J is TRBJ2-3, with D possibly being TRBD2 (6 bases). The CDR3 runs 14 residues. The ends were cut back, 1 base at V and 1 base at J, with 6 bases in the middle. The germline gives CDR1 WNHNN, CDR2 SYGVQD (reference sequence). In DNA form, the CDR3 reads TGCGCCAGCAGTGAGTTAGCGGGCACAGATACGCAGTATTTT. Protein sequence: CASSELAGTDTQYF.

The chain is built from TRBV7-2 and TRBJ2-7; unclear D gene. The CDR3 runs to 12 residues. V lost 5 bases, J lost 3 bases, and 8 bases lay in between. Germline-derived CDR1 and CDR2 are SGHTA and FQGNSA. The DNA of the CDR3 is TGTGCCAGCAGCCCCCTAGGCTACGAGCAGTACGTC. It codes for CASSPLGYEQYV.

This clonotype was recorded many times. The V call is TRBV4-1, the J call TRBJ2-3, with D perhaps TRBD2 (5 bases). V dropped 5 bases and J dropped 0 bases, with 12 bases sitting between them. CDR3 length equals 15 residues. Germline V lookup: CDR1 MGHRA, CDR2 YSYEKL. CDR3 sequence (DNA): TGCGCCAGCAGCTCTCGAGGCGGGAGCACAGATACGCAGTATTTT. Its translation is CASSSRGGSTDTQYF.

This clonotype was counted a single time. The V and J genes are TRBV4-3 and TRBJ1-1, with D tentatively TRBD1 (5 bases). This CDR3 has 14 residues. Germline V lookup: CDR1 LGHNA, CDR2 YSLEER. V gave up 3 bases and J gave up 4 bases, with 12 bases separating them. The CDR3 sequence is CASSQEGRGTEAFF. The CDR3 region has the DNA TGCGCCAGCAGCCAGGAGGGGAGGGGCACTGAAGCTTTCTTT.

The table lists this clonotype with a few counts. This chain connects TRBV7-4 to TRBJ2-7; no definite D call. In germline, CDR1 is SGHVT, CDR2 SQSDAQ. There are 15 residues in the CDR3. Trimming cost V 5 bases and J 2 bases, with 16 bases left between them. The CDR3: CASSLMAGVAYEQYF. CDR3 DNA sequence: TGTGCCAGCAGCCTGATGGCAGGAGTGGCCTACGAGCAGTACTTC.

This chain joins TRBV7-3 and TRBJ2-5; D possibly matches TRBD1 or TRBD2 (5 bases each). Germline V gene sequence: CDR1 SGHTA, CDR2 FQGTGA. V was shortened by 1 base and J by 1 base, with 7 bases between the two germline ends. The CDR3 runs to 14 residues. CDR3 in DNA: TGTGCCAGCAGCTTAAGAGGGGCCCAAGAGACCCAGTACTTC. As protein: CASSLRGAQETQYF.

This clonotype was detected a few times. This rearrangement joins TRBV6-2 or TRBV6-3 to TRBJ1-1, with TRBD1 as a possible D gene (6 bases). The CDR3 is 14 amino acids. Trimming cost V 10 bases and J 1 base, with 16 bases left between them. Per the germline V gene, CDR1 is MNHEY and CDR2 is SVGEGT. The CDR3 DNA sequence: TGTGCCACCCTAGACTGGGGGCCGAACACTGAAGCTTTCTTT. As protein: CATLDWGPNTEAFF.

The chain combines TRBV7-2 with TRBJ2-2; D unresolved. The CDR3 is made up of 13 amino acids. V gave up 7 bases and J gave up 4 bases, with 10 bases separating them. CDR1 and CDR2 (germline): SGHTA, FQGNSA. The CDR3 loop is CASTYYSTGELFF. The CDR3 DNA reads TGTGCCAGCACCTATTACAGCACCGGGGAGCTGTTTTTT.